What follows are 14 T cell receptor beta chains derived from one specimen sequenced in a study of Graves' ophthalmopathy and Graves' hyperthyroidism listed by TCRdb under 2018. The sample was run on an Illumina HiSeq 2000. TCR beta CDR3 regions were amplified from RNA transcripts for repertoire sequencing. The first round of RT-PCR was done with HTBI primers and the Qiagen OneStep RT-PCR kit, and was followed by a second round of multiplex PCR, then size selection and purification. TCRdb trimmed public reads at Q25 via fastp, called clones via MiXCR and kept in-frame beta chains. Each CDR3 protein gets just one entry, which takes the most common genes and DNA from the rows behind it. The sample table shows around 1.1 million distinct CDR3 sequences, and about 38% are seen once. The top ten hold approximately 12% of the sample. Input material: peripheral blood or thyroid tissue (not recorded which). These receptors were taken from an adult man with Graves' hyperthyroidism.

This clonotype was seen a few times. CDR3 region: CASRPRGGDDEQYF. CDR3 in DNA: TGTGCCAGCAGGCCGCGGGGGGGGGACGACGAGCAGTACTTC. The V call is TRBV6-5, the J call TRBJ2-7; 9 nucleotides align to TRBD2. Germline V CDR1 and CDR2: MNHEY, SVGAGI. The junction had 8 bases not matched to a gene; V was cut back by 6 bases and J by 5 bases. The CDR3 extends over 14 amino acids.

The rearrangement joins TRBV6-2 or TRBV6-3 to TRBJ2-7; D might be TRBD1 (6 bases). V lost 5 bases and J 5 bases, leaving 16 bases between the germline ends. Germline V lookup: CDR1 MNHEY, CDR2 SVGEGT. The CDR3 has 14 residues. CDR3 bases: TGTGCCAGCAGTGAAGCCGGGACAACGAACGAGCAGTACTTC. It yields the protein CASSEAGTTNEQYF.

The rearrangement joins TRBV12-3 or TRBV12-4 to TRBJ2-3; no firm D call. The CDR3 sequence is 12 residues long. V was shortened by 2 bases and J by 6 bases, with 6 bases between the two germline ends. CDR3 protein: CASSLRPDTQYF. In nucleotides, the CDR3 is TGTGCCAGCAGTTTACGGCCGGATACGCAGTATTTT.

The chain couples TRBV5-1 to TRBJ1-6; D not certain. Trimming removed 4 bases at V and 7 bases at J, with 18 bases between. Germline-derived CDR1 and CDR2 are SGHRS and YFSETQ. There are 16 residues in the CDR3. The CDR3 nucleotides read TGCGCCAGCAGCCCCCGGCCCCTGAGCGTCAATTCACCCCTCCACTTT. This translates into CASSPRPLSVNSPLHF. Complete variable domain (other parts from reference TRBV5-1 and TRBJ1-6): KAGVTQTPRYLIKTRGQQVTLSCSPISGHRSVSWYQQTPGQGLQFLFEYFSETQRNKGNFPGRFSGRQFSNSRSEMNVSTLELGDSALYLCASSPRPLSVNSPLHFGNGTRLTVT.

The chain uses TRBV20-1 and TRBJ2-7; 12 nucleotides match TRBD2. V shed 6 bases, J shed 4 bases, and the junction held 10 bases outside the gene matches. This CDR3 region has 15 residues. CDR1 and CDR2 (germline): DFQATT, SNEGSKA (reference sequence). The CDR3 region has the DNA TGCAGTGCCTCAGCCCAGGGACTAGCGGGTTACGAGCAGTACTTC. It translates to CSASAQGLAGYEQYF.

This clonotype came up many times. V gene TRBV7-7 combines with J gene TRBJ2-5; no definite D call. Trimming stripped 2 bases from V and 0 bases from J, with 7 bases between. The CDR3 extends over 14 amino acids. The germline V gene has CDR1 SSHAT and CDR2 FNYEAQ (reference sequence). The CDR3 protein is CASSLTRHQETQYF. DNA for the CDR3: TGTGCCAGCAGCTTAACACGCCACCAAGAGACCCAGTACTTC.

This clonotype was picked up many times. The chain employs TRBV5-1 and TRBJ1-5, with no clear D. CDR1 SGHRS and CDR2 YFSETQ come from the germline V gene. The CDR3 covers 13 residues. Trimming removed 5 bases at V and 7 bases at J, with 13 bases between. The CDR3 here is CASRSTTGQPQHF. CDR3 coding DNA: TGCGCCAGCAGATCGACAACCGGACAGCCCCAGCATTTT.

As regards this clonotype: This sequence may be a read error, since a much larger clone differs from it by one base. The rearrangement uses TRBV12-3 or TRBV12-4 and TRBJ2-2; D not certain. The CDR3 loop spans 12 amino acids. The V and J ends lost 5 bases and 14 bases respectively, with 15 bases between them. In DNA, the CDR3 is TGTGCCAGCAGTCCCTCCGTGGCAGTCCTGTTTTTT. Protein sequence: CASSPSVAVLFF.

This clonotype turned up a few times. The rearrangement links TRBV6-4 to TRBJ2-3, with TRBD2 as a possible D gene (5 bases). Trimming took 6 bases from V and 8 from J, leaving 15 bases between them. The CDR3 has 13 residues. CDR1 is MRHNA, CDR2 SNTAGT, per germline. This chain's CDR3 is CASSLDRGGTQYF. In DNA form, the CDR3 reads TGTGCCAGCAGCCTAGACCGAGGAGGTACGCAGTATTTT.

About this clonotype: A read error may be the cause here, since a much bigger clone is one base away. V and J are TRBV7-2 and TRBJ1-1; maybe TRBD1 (6 bases). This CDR3 is 13 amino acids long. In germline, CDR1 is SGHTA, CDR2 FQGNSA. The CDR3 reads CASGLQGPPEAFF. The CDR3 DNA is TGTGCCAGCGGCTTACAGGGTCCTCCTGAAGCTTTCTTT.

The table lists this clonotype with many counts. This chain connects TRBV7-9 to TRBJ2-5, with D uncertain. Germline V gene sequence: CDR1 SEHNR, CDR2 FQNEAQ (reference sequence). The germline V and J ends were trimmed by 4 bases and 7 bases, with 22 bases remaining between them. The CDR3 has 16 residues. This chain's CDR3 is CASSSNSDRRYGTQYF. CDR3 nucleotides: TGTGCCAGCAGCTCTAACTCGGATCGAAGATACGGGACCCAGTACTTC.

The V call is TRBV12-3 or TRBV12-4, the J call TRBJ2-7; 10 bases map to TRBD1. This CDR3 spans 14 amino acids. Trimming at V came to 6 bases and at J to 5 bases, leaving 7 bases not matched to a gene. In nucleotides, the CDR3 is TGTGCCAGCAGGCGGACAGGGGGGAACGACGAGCAGTACTTC. It codes for CASRRTGGNDEQYF.

This clonotype was counted a few times. The J gene is TRBJ1-5, the V gene TRBV25-1; 9 nucleotides align to TRBD1. CDR3 length: 15 amino acids. Germline values: CDR1 MGHDK, CDR2 SYGVNS. V gave up 10 bases and J gave up 6 bases; unmatched junction bases: 13. The CDR3 coding sequence is TGTGCCACCGCCATACAGGGGGCTCGGGGTCAGCCCCAGCATTTT. Protein: CATAIQGARGQPQHF.

This clonotype was recorded a few times. The chain joins TRBV6-2 or TRBV6-3 to TRBJ1-2, with D unclear. V was shortened by 5 bases and J by 2 bases, with 18 bases between the two germline ends. Per the germline V gene, CDR1 is MNHEY and CDR2 is SVGEGT. This CDR3 has 16 amino acids. CDR3 bases: TGTGCCAGCAGTCCCTTGGTCCGGTGGGAGAACTATGGCTACACCTTC. This sequence encodes CASSPLVRWENYGYTF.